These 22 T cell receptor beta chains were all obtained from the same sample, sequenced in a study of blood T cell repertoires in COVID-19. Sequencing was performed with immunoSEQ multiplex PCR; in TCRdb, only in-frame clones are kept and a portion is missing. The sample consists of approximately 250,000 clones, 85% of them appearing once. Sequenced material: peripheral blood. The receptors stem from a woman aged 55-75 years with active or convalescent COVID-19.

The J gene is TRBJ2-5, the V gene TRBV30, with 7 bases fitting TRBD2. Germline lookup yields CDR1 GTSNPN and CDR2 SVGIG (reference sequence). Trimming removed 7 bases from V and 3 bases from J; junction bases left unmatched: 5. The CDR3 runs 12 residues. Written as DNA, the CDR3 is TGTGCCTTTAGACGGGGGGAAGAGACCCAGTACTTC. This encodes CAFRRGEETQYF.

This chain connects TRBV2 to TRBJ1-1, with 7 bases identical to TRBD1. V lost 1 base and J lost 4; bases outside the gene matches: 6. The CDR3 loop spans 15 amino acids. CDR1 and CDR2 (germline): SNHLY, FYNNEI. CDR3 nucleotides: TGTGCCAGCAGTGAAGGACACAGGGGTTCCACTGAAGCTTTCTTT. Its translation: CASSEGHRGSTEAFF. The whole variable domain, filled in from reference TRBV2 and TRBJ1-1, reads EPEVTQTPSHQVTQMGQEVILRCVPISNHLYFYWYRQILGQKVEFLVSFYNNEISEKSEIFDDQFSVERPDGSNFTLKIRSTKLEDSAMYFCASSEGHRGSTEAFFGQGTRLTVV.

The chain carries TRBV6-1 and TRBJ1-2; a weak D match, TRBD1 (6 bases). Per the germline V gene, CDR1 is MNHNS and CDR2 is SASEGT. CDR3 length: 12 residues. V shed 1 base and J shed 10 bases, with 10 bases lying between them. The CDR3 DNA sequence: TGTGCCAGCAGTGAAGTGGGGGCCTTCTACACCTTC. It codes for CASSEVGAFYTF.

The chain employs TRBV21-1 and TRBJ2-5; the listed D gene, TRBD2, was not tested against the DNA. TRBV21-1 is a documented pseudogene. The CDR3 consists of 15 residues. The DNA of the CDR3 is TGTGCCAGCAGCAAACCCCCGAGACTCCAAGAGACCCAGTACTTC. Translation: CASSKPPRLQETQYF.

This chain joins TRBV30 and TRBJ2-3; no reliable D call. CDR3 length: 11 amino acids. With 3 bases removed from V and 6 bases from J, the gap between germline ends came to 7 bases. Germline-derived CDR1 and CDR2 are GTSNPN and SVGIG (reference sequence). The CDR3 bases are TGTGCCTGGAGCTCCCTGGATACGCAGTATTTT. This sequence encodes CAWSSLDTQYF.

The chain couples TRBV18 to TRBJ2-5, with D possibly TRBD2 on 5 matching bases. Trimming removed 0 bases at V and 2 bases at J, with 10 bases between. The CDR3 sequence is 15 residues long. The germline V gene has CDR1 KGHSH and CDR2 LQKENI. The CDR3 bases are TGTGCCAGCTCACCACCGGGTGGACTTCAAGAGACCCAGTACTTC. Its translation is CASSPPGGLQETQYF. Full variable domain (rest looked up from reference TRBV18 and TRBJ2-5): NAGVMQNPRHLVRRRGQEARLRCSPMKGHSHVYWYRQLPEEGLKFMVYLQKENIIDESGMPKERFSAEFPKEGPSILRIQQVVRGDSAAYFCASSPPGGLQETQYFGPGTRLLVL.

The genes are TRBV29-1 and TRBJ1-5, with TRBD1 as a possible D gene (5 bases). Per germline, CDR1 SQVTM and CDR2 ANQGSEA. V was cut by 4 bases and J by 0 bases, with 22 bases left in between. There are 18 residues in the CDR3. CDR3 sequence: CSVAVFDKVTVSNQPQHF. DNA of the CDR3: TGCAGCGTTGCCGTTTTTGACAAGGTGACAGTTAGCAATCAGCCCCAGCATTTT.

The chain combines TRBV7-3 with TRBJ2-3; 9 bases are a match to TRBD2. J was trimmed by 2 bases and V by 6 bases; bases with no gene match: 12. This CDR3 is built from 17 residues. Germline CDR1 reads SGHTA; CDR2 reads FQGTGA. CDR3 protein: CASSPWASGAPTDTQYF. Here the CDR3 DNA reads TGTGCCAGCAGTCCTTGGGCTAGCGGGGCACCCACAGATACGCAGTATTTT.

This chain joins TRBV28 and TRBJ1-6; D gene ambiguous. This CDR3 comprises 14 residues. In germline, CDR1 is MDHEN, CDR2 SYDVKM. V lost 6 bases to trimming and J lost 8 bases, with 14 bases between them. The CDR3 protein is CASSRDIAYSPLHF. CDR3 in DNA: TGTGCCAGCAGCCGAGACATTGCTTATTCACCCCTCCACTTT. The entire variable domain, with the rest obtained from reference TRBV28 and TRBJ1-6, is as follows: DVKVTQSSRYLVKRTGEKVFLECVQDMDHENMFWYRQDPGLGLRLIYFSYDVKMKEKGDIPEGYSVSREKKERFSLILESASTNQTSMYLCASSRDIAYSPLHFGNGTRLTVT.

The chain employs TRBV5-1 and TRBJ2-1; 8 bases line up with TRBD2. Germline V gives CDR1 SGHRS, CDR2 YFSETQ. The CDR3 runs 18 residues. Germline trimming cut 0 bases from V and 7 bases from J; bases unmatched to any gene: 15. The CDR3 DNA sequence: TGCGCCAGCAGCTTGGTGGTTAGCGGGATCCAGAGGAGGAATGAGCAGTTCTTC. This sequence encodes CASSLVVSGIQRRNEQFF. Full variable domain (rest looked up from reference TRBV5-1 and TRBJ2-1): KAGVTQTPRYLIKTRGQQVTLSCSPISGHRSVSWYQQTPGQGLQFLFEYFSETQRNKGNFPGRFSGRQFSNSRSEMNVSTLELGDSALYLCASSLVVSGIQRRNEQFFGPGTRLTVL.

This clone was seen only a few times. This chain connects TRBV5-4 to TRBJ1-2; 10 bases are a match to TRBD1. In germline, CDR1 is SGHNT, CDR2 YYREEE (reference sequence). This CDR3 region has 15 residues. V dropped 3 bases and J dropped 5; count of bases not matched to a gene: 7. The CDR3 is CASSSGTGVLYGYTF. DNA for the CDR3: TGTGCCAGCAGCTCGGGGACAGGGGTTTTATATGGCTACACCTTC. Variable domain in full (rest from reference TRBV5-4 and TRBJ1-2): ETGVTQSPTHLIKTRGQQVTLRCSSQSGHNTVSWYQQALGQGPQFIFQYYREEENGRGNFPPRFSGLQFPNYSSELNVNALELDDSALYLCASSSGTGVLYGYTFGSGTRLTVV.

The V and J genes are TRBV10-3 and TRBJ1-2; possible D gene TRBD1, 5 bases. Germline CDR1 is ENHRY and CDR2 is SYGVKD. Trimming cost V 7 bases and J 6 bases, with 15 bases left between them. There are 13 residues in the CDR3. The CDR3 spells CAITPGQGDGYTF. As DNA, the CDR3 is TGTGCCATCACCCCTGGCCAGGGCGATGGCTACACCTTC.

The chain recombines TRBV6-5 with TRBJ1-1, with D tentatively TRBD1 (5 bases). The CDR3 has 16 residues. Germline lookup yields CDR1 MNHEY and CDR2 SVGAGI. V lost 0 bases and J lost 4, with 15 bases in between. The CDR3 is CASSYSRGGVSTEAFF. As DNA, the CDR3 is TGTGCCAGCAGTTACTCTCGGGGGGGGGTAAGCACTGAAGCTTTCTTT.

The chain combines TRBV27 with TRBJ2-1; 8 bases match TRBD2. The V segment lost 3 bases and the J segment 2 bases; nucleotides outside the gene matches: 6. CDR3 size: 16 residues. Germline V gives CDR1 MNHEY, CDR2 SMNVEV (reference sequence). The CDR3 spells CASSFLSGSAYNEQFF. Here the CDR3 DNA reads TGTGCCAGCAGTTTCCTAAGCGGGAGTGCCTACAATGAGCAGTTCTTC.

This clone has just a few counts. The chain combines TRBV7-8 with TRBJ2-7; 8 bases fit TRBD1. Looked up from germline, CDR1 is SGHVS and CDR2 is FQNEAQ. The J segment lost 2 bases and the V segment lost 1 base, leaving 4 bases of the junction unmatched. The CDR3 covers 15 residues. CDR3 sequence: CASSLGGTGTYEQYV. The CDR3 DNA reads as TGTGCCAGCAGCTTAGGGGGGACAGGTACCTACGAGCAGTACGTC.

The chain couples TRBV29-1 to TRBJ2-1; unclear D gene. In germline, CDR1 is SQVTM, CDR2 ANQGSEA. Trimming stripped 0 bases from V and 0 bases from J, with 12 bases between. The CDR3 is made up of 16 amino acids. The CDR3 region is CSVEELVWSSYNEQFF. The CDR3 DNA is TGCAGCGTTGAAGAGTTGGTGTGGAGCTCCTACAATGAGCAGTTCTTC.

This chain links TRBV7-9 with TRBJ1-1, with a weak D call TRBD1 (5 bases). CDR1 is SEHNR and CDR2 is FQNEAQ in the germline V gene (reference sequence). The V and J ends lost 1 base and 7 bases respectively, with 10 bases between them. The CDR3 is 13 amino acids. The CDR3 nucleotides read TGTGCCAGCAGCTTAGAGCAAGACAGTGAAGCTTTCTTT. Translated: CASSLEQDSEAFF.

V and J are TRBV7-2 and TRBJ2-2; tentatively, D is TRBD1 (6 bases). The CDR3 is made up of 17 amino acids. V was cut by 2 bases and J by 0 bases, with 13 bases left in between. Germline V gene data show CDR1 as SGHTA and CDR2 as FQGNSA. CDR3 in DNA: TGTGCCAGCAGCTTATTAGGGGGTCTAACGAACACCGGGGAGCTGTTTTTT. This codes for CASSLLGGLTNTGELFF.

The CDR3 loop is CASSLFRGTSTDTQYF. The CDR3 nucleotides read TGTGCCAGCAGTTTATTTCGGGGGACTAGCACAGATACGCAGTATTTT. The rearrangement joins TRBV27 to TRBJ2-3; D is possibly TRBD2 (6 bases). Trimming took off 1 base at V and 0 bases at J, with 11 bases between the two ends. Germline CDR1 and CDR2: MNHEY and SMNVEV (reference sequence). This CDR3 contains 16 residues.

The CDR3 protein is CASNTHRGEGSYEQYV. The CDR3 coding sequence is TGTGCCAGCAACACCCACAGGGGTGAGGGCTCCTACGAGCAGTACGTC. The J gene is TRBJ2-7, the V gene TRBV28, with TRBD1 identical over 7 bases. V trimming: 7 bases; J trimming: 0 bases; junction bases outside the gene matches: 12. Germline V gives CDR1 MDHEN, CDR2 SYDVKM. This CDR3 comprises 16 residues.

This chain uses TRBV4-1 with TRBJ2-1; D ambiguous. V lost 0 bases and J lost 10, with 13 bases in between. Germline V gives CDR1 MGHRA, CDR2 YSYEKL. The CDR3 runs 14 residues. The CDR3 sequence is CASSQDQRLKEQFF. CDR3 in DNA: TGCGCCAGCAGCCAAGATCAGAGGCTAAAGGAGCAGTTCTTC.

CDR3 DNA sequence: TGTGCCACCAGCAGGGGGACAGGGGGCAATGAGCAGTTCTTC. This translates into CATSRGTGGNEQFF. This rearrangement joins TRBV15 to TRBJ2-1; 11 bases line up with TRBD1. V was pared by 3 bases and J by 6 bases, with 1 base of the junction left unmatched. Per germline, CDR1 LNHNV and CDR2 YYDKDF (reference sequence). This CDR3 region has 14 residues.